This T cell receptor (beta chain) originates from a study of blood T cell repertoires in COVID-19. Study overall: Acute and convalescent COVID-19 specimens originated in the United States, Italy and Spain. T cells, B-cell-depleted T cells, or PBMCs supplied cDNA or gDNA.

Original methodology: Amplification from reference gene primers served as the basis for estimated nucleated cell counts. This table comes from immunoSEQ multiplex PCR, and its TCRdb copy is limited to in-frame clones, with some not included. V and J calls and clone size come straight from that table; D and trimming were deduced from the DNA. Of 87,000 or so clones listed, about 90% are singletons. Seattle researchers signed up patients amid active infection and tracked them longitudinally. The V and J ends lost 0 bases and 4 bases, in that order; junction bases with no gene match: 7. CDR1 and CDR2 (germline): SGHDT, YYEEEE. The CDR3 is 16 residues long.

The sequenced sample was peripheral blood. The sequence derives from a man aged 18 to 35 with COVID-19, enrolled during active disease. The chain uses TRBV5-6 and TRBJ2-1; 7 positions agree with TRBD2. CDR3 amino acids: CASSLALRGRYNEQFF. In DNA, the CDR3 is TGTGCCAGCAGCTTGGCCTTGCGGGGGAGGTACAATGAGCAGTTCTTC.